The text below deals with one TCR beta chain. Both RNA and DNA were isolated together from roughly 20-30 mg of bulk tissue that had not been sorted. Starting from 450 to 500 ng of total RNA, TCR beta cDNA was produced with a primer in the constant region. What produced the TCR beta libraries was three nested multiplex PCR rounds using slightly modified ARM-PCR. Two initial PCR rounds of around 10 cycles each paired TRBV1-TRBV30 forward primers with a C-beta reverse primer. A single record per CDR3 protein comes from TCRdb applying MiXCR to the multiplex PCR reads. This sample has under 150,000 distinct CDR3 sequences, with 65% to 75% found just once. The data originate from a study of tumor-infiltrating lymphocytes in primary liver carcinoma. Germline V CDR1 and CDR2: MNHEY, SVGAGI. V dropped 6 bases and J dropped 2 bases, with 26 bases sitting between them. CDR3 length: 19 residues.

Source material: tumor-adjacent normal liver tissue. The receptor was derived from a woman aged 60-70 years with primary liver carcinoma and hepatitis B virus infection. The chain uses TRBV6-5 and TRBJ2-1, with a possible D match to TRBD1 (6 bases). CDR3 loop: CASRYRGERGNTPYNEQFF. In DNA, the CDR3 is TGTGCCAGCAGGTACCGTGGAGAGAGGGGGAACACCCCCTACAATGAGCAGTTCTTC.